The 20 T cell receptor beta chains below were found in one sample sequenced in a study of CD8+ T cells in alopecia areata (dated by TCRdb to the late 2010s). This sample's time point label indicates: baseline before oral tofacitinib. Library preparation used the immunoSEQ multiplex PCR assay. RNA was extracted from all samples and reverse transcribed into cDNA, which served as template for TCR sequencing. Drawn from immuneACCESS, this table holds only the in-frame rearrangements with V and J called that TCRdb kept. Clones are partly lost; checked studies trace under half to an unresolved V gene and leave the rest unexplained. The sample table holds under 300,000 clones, of which roughly 69% were seen once. The ten top clones hold 1% to 1.5% of the sample. The starting material was CD4+ T cells sorted from blood, obtained at week 0. Receptors were obtained from a human donor with alopecia areata.

V and J are TRBV5-6 and TRBJ1-1, with a weak D call TRBD1 (6 bases). Per the germline V gene, CDR1 is SGHDT and CDR2 is YYEEEE. V lost 2 bases, J lost 1 base, and 15 bases lay in between. The CDR3 has 16 residues. CDR3 DNA sequence: TGTGCCAGCAGCTTTCTCGGGGGCTCACCGAACACTGAAGCTTTCTTT. Its protein is CASSFLGGSPNTEAFF.

J is TRBJ2-5 and V is TRBV19; D gene ambiguous. Germline values: CDR1 LNHDA, CDR2 SQIVND (reference sequence). The CDR3 totals 13 residues. V was clipped by 5 bases and J by 5 bases, with 12 bases between them. CDR3 region: CASSVGRGETQYF. CDR3 DNA sequence: TGTGCCAGTAGTGTCGGGCGTGGGGAGACCCAGTACTTC.

The V gene is TRBV29-1, the J gene TRBJ2-3, with D unresolved. The V end lost 3 bases, the J end lost 5 bases, and 9 bases lay between the germline ends. The CDR3 extends over 12 amino acids. Germline V gene sequence: CDR1 SQVTM, CDR2 ANQGSEA. The CDR3 DNA follows: TGCAGCGTTGAGCCCCTAGGAGATACGCAGTATTTT. Translating it yields CSVEPLGDTQYF.

The V gene is TRBV11-2, the J gene TRBJ2-7; 8 bases agree with TRBD1. This CDR3 is built from 15 residues. V lost 6 bases, J lost 2 bases, and 9 bases stayed unmatched. Germline V lookup: CDR1 SGHAT, CDR2 FQNNGV. The CDR3 DNA follows: TGTGCCAGCAGACTCTCGGACAGGGAAACCTACGAGCAGTACTTC. It yields the protein CASRLSDRETYEQYF.

This clone was seen repeatedly, ten times or more. This sequence joins TRBV6-6 and TRBJ2-1; D gene unclear. The V and J ends lost 3 bases and 5 bases respectively, with 8 bases between them. Germline V gene sequence: CDR1 MNHNY, CDR2 SVGAGI (reference sequence). This CDR3 comprises 13 residues. Written as DNA, the CDR3 is TGTGCCAGCAGTTATGGTGGCCACAATGAGCAGTTCTTC. Its translation: CASSYGGHNEQFF.

The chain joins TRBV18 to TRBJ1-5, with no clear D. The V gene lost 5 bases and the J gene lost 3 bases, with 8 bases spanning the gap. Germline-derived CDR1 and CDR2 are KGHSH and LQKENI. The CDR3 sequence is 13 residues long. DNA of the CDR3: TGTGCCAGCTCAAAAGACTCCAATCAGCCCCAGCATTTT. It specifies CASSKDSNQPQHF. The entire variable domain, with the rest obtained from reference TRBV18 and TRBJ1-5, is as follows: NAGVMQNPRHLVRRRGQEARLRCSPMKGHSHVYWYRQLPEEGLKFMVYLQKENIIDESGMPKERFSAEFPKEGPSILRIQQVVRGDSAAYFCASSKDSNQPQHFGDGTRLSIL.

The chain couples TRBV7-8 to TRBJ2-1; 7 bases are a match to TRBD2. The J segment lost 1 base and the V segment lost 7 bases, leaving 10 bases of the junction unmatched. Germline V gives CDR1 SGHVS, CDR2 FQNEAQ. The CDR3 contains 16 residues. The CDR3 region is CASTTREGWSYNEQFF. The CDR3 coding sequence is TGTGCCAGCACTACCAGGGAGGGCTGGTCCTACAATGAGCAGTTCTTC.

The V and J genes are TRBV29-1 and TRBJ2-3; D may be TRBD2 (6 bases). The CDR3 has 12 amino acids. Trimming removed 3 bases at V and 5 bases at J, with 9 bases between. Germline CDR1 reads SQVTM; CDR2 reads ANQGSEA. Here the CDR3 reads CSVELAIDTQYF. Here the CDR3 DNA reads TGCAGCGTTGAGCTAGCGATAGATACGCAGTATTTT.

This clone showed up just a few times. CDR3 sequence reads: CASSGASGGTDTQYF. In nucleotides, the CDR3 is TGTGCCAGCAGTGGTGCTAGCGGGGGAACAGATACGCAGTATTTT. The rearrangement uses TRBV25-1 and TRBJ2-3; TRBD2 matches 10 bases. Germline V gene data show CDR1 as MGHDK and CDR2 as SYGVNS. V dropped 4 bases and J dropped 3; count of bases not matched to a gene: 4. The CDR3 runs to 15 residues.

V and J are TRBV6-5 and TRBJ2-1; 10 nucleotides match TRBD1. V was clipped by 6 bases and J by 4 bases; unmatched bases: 6. Germline V lookup: CDR1 MNHEY, CDR2 SVGAGI. This CDR3 has 15 amino acids. The CDR3 bases are TGTGCCAGCAGCCGGACAGGGGGAGGGTACAATGAGCAGTTCTTC. Translated, it gives CASSRTGGGYNEQFF.

The chain couples TRBV30 to TRBJ2-2; 9 positions match TRBD1. Germline assignment: CDR1 GTSNPN and CDR2 SVGIG (reference sequence). Losses at the gene ends were 2 bases for V and 5 bases for J; bases not matched to a gene: 6. This CDR3 has 15 residues. CDR3 in DNA: TGTGCCTGGAGTTGGGGACAGGGTTTGACCGGGGAGCTGTTTTTT. Its translation: CAWSWGQGLTGELFF.

This clone occurred a few times. The rearrangement uses TRBV9 and TRBJ2-5, with D unclear. The CDR3 loop spans 14 amino acids. The germline V gene has CDR1 SGDLS and CDR2 YYNGEE. V lost 0 bases to trimming and J lost 5 bases, with 11 bases between them. Here the CDR3 reads CASSVEVRSETQYF. The CDR3 coding sequence is TGTGCCAGCAGCGTAGAGGTCAGGTCGGAGACCCAGTACTTC.

This chain joins TRBV7-9 and TRBJ2-5; 7 bases agree with TRBD1. The V and J ends lost 4 bases and 1 base, in that order; junction bases with no gene match: 6. Per the germline V gene, CDR1 is SEHNR and CDR2 is FQNEAQ (reference sequence). The CDR3 runs to 15 residues. The CDR3 loop is CASSSTGTSQETQYF. DNA for the CDR3: TGTGCCAGCAGCTCGACAGGGACCAGCCAAGAGACCCAGTACTTC.

The genes are TRBV5-1 and TRBJ2-5; 7 nucleotides line up with TRBD1. This CDR3 comprises 15 residues. The germline gives CDR1 SGHRS, CDR2 YFSETQ. V lost 2 bases and J lost 3; bases outside the gene matches: 7. CDR3 region: CASSFYGTAEETQYF. Here the CDR3 DNA reads TGCGCCAGCAGCTTCTACGGGACAGCCGAAGAGACCCAGTACTTC.

This chain's CDR3 is CASTSGFNYGYTF. In nucleotides, the CDR3 is TGTGCCAGCACGTCGGGATTTAACTATGGCTACACCTTC. This chain links TRBV6-6 with TRBJ1-2; D call uncertain. The CDR3 spans 13 residues. Trimming cost V 7 bases and J 1 base, with 10 bases left between them. Germline V lookup: CDR1 MNHNY, CDR2 SVGAGI (reference sequence).

The CDR3 bases are TGTGCCAGCAGCTCGCCTTCCGGACTAGACACAGATACGCAGTATTTT. Translation: CASSSPSGLDTDTQYF. The chain is built from TRBV7-8 and TRBJ2-3; TRBD2 aligns across 7 bases. There are 16 residues in the CDR3. After removal of 4 bases from V and 2 bases from J, the junction contained 9 bases not matched to a gene. The germline V gene has CDR1 SGHVS and CDR2 FQNEAQ. The full variable domain, with the rest looked up from reference TRBV7-8 and TRBJ2-3, is GAGVSQSPRYKVAKRGQDVALRCDPISGHVSLFWYQQALGQGPEFLTYFQNEAQLDKSGLPSDRFFAERPEGSVSTLKIQRTQQEDSAVYLCASSSPSGLDTDTQYFGPGTRLTVL.

This chain uses TRBV4-2 with TRBJ2-7; possibly TRBD1 for D (6 bases). Germline-derived CDR1 and CDR2 are LGHNA and YNFKEQ. Trimming took off 4 bases at V and 1 base at J, with 11 bases between the two ends. The CDR3 has 14 amino acids. This CDR3 is CASSLEQGSYEQYF. The DNA of the CDR3 is TGTGCCAGCAGCCTCGAGCAGGGGTCCTACGAGCAGTACTTC.

This clone appeared once. This sequence joins TRBV29-1 and TRBJ2-7; tentative D call: TRBD2 (5 bases). The CDR3 extends over 11 amino acids. From germline, CDR1 is SQVTM and CDR2 ANQGSEA. V dropped 7 bases and J dropped 9 bases, with 16 bases sitting between them. The CDR3 here is CSGRTAVGQYF. CDR3 nucleotides: TGCAGCGGAAGGACTGCCGTAGGGCAGTACTTC.

The chain has TRBV5-1 and TRBJ2-1; 11 bases match TRBD2. Germline trimming cut 4 bases from V and 6 bases from J; bases unmatched to any gene: 9. Germline loops: CDR1 SGHRS, CDR2 YFSETQ. CDR3 length: 16 residues. The CDR3 DNA follows: TGCGCCAGCAGCCCTACAGGGACTAGCGGAGGCAATGAGCAGTTCTTC. It yields the protein CASSPTGTSGGNEQFF. The complete variable domain, with remaining parts taken from reference TRBV5-1 and TRBJ2-1, reads KAGVTQTPRYLIKTRGQQVTLSCSPISGHRSVSWYQQTPGQGLQFLFEYFSETQRNKGNFPGRFSGRQFSNSRSEMNVSTLELGDSALYLCASSPTGTSGGNEQFFGPGTRLTVL.

This clone was observed a few times. This chain uses TRBV29-1 with TRBJ2-3, with 7 nucleotides matching TRBD2. The germline gives CDR1 SQVTM, CDR2 ANQGSEA. The CDR3 has 13 amino acids. The CDR3 sequence is CTGGGDATDTQYF. CDR3 nucleotides: TGCACCGGCGGGGGAGACGCCACAGATACGCAGTATTTT.